This T cell receptor beta chain was captured in a study of blood T cell repertoires in COVID-19 (dated by TCRdb to about 2020). At the level of the whole study: The collaborator samples originated in the United States, Italy and Spain and spanned the acute and convalescent phases of COVID-19. A freely available public database, intended as a resource for researchers studying the immune response to SARS-CoV-2, is where the repertoires were released. Deeply sampled blood TCRbeta repertoires from subjects exposed to, actively infected with, or recovered from COVID-19 were included in the dataset. The samples were drawn from the first 160 participants of the ongoing ImmuneRACE study and from roughly 1,300 subjects provided by 6 global collaborators. Where HLA class I and class II types were available, the types were taken from metadata supplied by the sample provider, not from assay-based typing. Sample metadata almost always included a de-identified subject ID, COVID-19 status, age in years and sex. The prospective study material was composed of cDNA or gDNA derived from T cells, B-cell-depleted T cells, or PBMCs.

The paper's findings and limits, for the study overall: The quantity of clinical and demographic metadata differed by source and by participant and was supplied without curation.

The CDR3 covers 16 residues, taking in both the cysteine and the phenylalanine. The kept DNA is CDR3 alone, 48 bases in frame from the first base. The junction carries 13 bases between V and J, which are trimmed by 5 bases and 1 base respectively. According to the germline V gene, CDR1 reads SGHRS and CDR2 reads YFSETQ. The immunoSEQ Assay, a bias-controlled multiplex PCR, was used to amplify TCRbeta CDR3 regions from genomic DNA. In the authors' own workflow: The number of nucleated cells in each sample was estimated by amplification of reference gene primers within the assay. To quantify the absolute abundance of each unique TCRbeta CDR3 rearrangement, sequence reads were collapsed and filtered. For each sample, productive Simpson clonality was calculated as the square root of Simpson's diversity index across productive rearrangements. As stored in TCRdb, this immuneACCESS dataset retains in-frame rearrangements with V and J assigned. A fraction of the clones does not appear; measured against another copy, unresolved V genes explain less than half of the discrepancy, and the remainder lacks a known reason. V and J calls and clone size are copied from that table; D and trimming were computed from the DNA. This sample comprises 200,000 to 250,000 clones, roughly 84% of them detected only once. The ten largest clonotypes hold around 3% of the sample.

Samples from volunteer blood donors who had recovered from COVID-19 were contributed by a second Seattle source. Each collaborating institution followed its own protocols to collect whole blood in K2EDTA tubes. For TCRbeta analysis, collaborator samples were shipped as frozen whole blood, as isolated PBMCs, or as DNA extracted from either sample type. Of note for this clone: Its antigen target is currently unknown. The input lacks base qualities; no much larger clone sits a single base away.

The rearrangement joined TRBV5-1 to TRBJ2-6; TRBD1 could be the D gene, as 6 bases match. Sequencing input: peripheral blood. The receptor's source is a man aged 45-60 years who had recovered from COVID-19. The sequenced DNA: TGCGCCAGCAGGCCCGGACAGAATTCTGGGGCCAACGTCCTGACTTTC. Translated, it gives CASRPGQNSGANVLTF.